This record covers a single T cell receptor (beta chain). Its antigen remains undetermined. No qualities accompany the bases; no much larger clone lies one base away. The immunoSEQ Assay was the method used to sequence TCRbeta CDR3 regions. After extraction, genomic DNA underwent amplification by bias-controlled multiplex PCR, followed by high-throughput sequencing. On the study's bioinformatics: To quantify the absolute abundance of each unique TCRbeta CDR3 region, sequences were collapsed and filtered. T cell fraction was estimated by normalization of TCRbeta template counts to usable DNA, with usable DNA being measured through amplification of reference genes present in all nucleated cells. Repertoire TCRs were annotated as SARS-CoV-2-specific by exact matching of V gene, CDR3 amino acid sequence and J gene to a known reactive TCR set. The reference SARS-CoV-2 TCR set was obtained from MIRA and was filtered for enrichment in COVID-19-positive ImmuneCODE repertoires, whereby public or cross-reactive TCRs were removed. Drawing on the MIRA antigens, annotated TCRs were analysed further at the level of specific ORF or position within ORF. Breadth was defined as the number of annotated unique rearrangements divided by the total number of unique productive rearrangements, and depth was defined as the summed frequency of the annotated unique rearrangements. Group comparisons of TCR breadth used two-sided Wilcoxon rank-sum tests. The table was pulled from immuneACCESS by TCRdb, which kept in-frame rearrangements only. Such tables lose some clones; where checked, under half of the loss comes from unresolved V genes, and the rest has no known cause. The DNA gave D and trimming, while V, J and clone size come from that table. The sample table records 400,000 to 500,000 clones; roughly 90% of these occur just once. Clones ranked in the top ten supply less than 4.5% of the sample.

This sample is part of a study of Ad26.COV2.S vaccination and SARS-CoV-2 variants (dated by TCRdb to about 2021). Concerning the study at large: Vaccine-arm donors came from COV1001, a multicentre, randomized, double-blind, placebo-controlled phase I-IIa trial of Ad26.COV2.S in healthy adults. Ad26.COV2.S was given intramuscularly at 5x10^10 or 1x10^11 viral particles, as a single shot or as two shots 56 days apart. The specificity and breadth of SARS-CoV-2-reactive T cell receptors after Ad26.COV2.S vaccination were assessed by TCRbeta repertoire sequencing. A total of around 32 samples were included in the TCR-sequenced set, comprising roughly 19 Ad26.COV2.S vaccine recipients, 5 placebo recipients and 8 SARS-CoV-2 convalescent individuals. Trial participants were randomized into five groups of five: low-dose or high-dose Ad26.COV2.S given once or twice, or placebo on both occasions. Throughout the experiments and outcome assessment, investigators stayed blinded to trial group allocation. What the work shows at the level of the full study, not this receptor alone: Spike-specific TCR breadth was higher in Ad26.COV2.S recipients than in placebo recipients (P = 0.0014). It was noted by the authors that total T cell responses may have been underestimated by the TCR breadth and depth analyses. The study lacked the statistical power to compare responses across vaccine doses or regimens. Substantial breadth of spike-specific CD8+ and CD4+ T cell responses was reported after vaccination. Non-spike TCR breadth was comparable between vaccine and placebo recipients, consistent with the vaccine containing only spike.

From its cysteine to its phenylalanine, the CDR3 spans 16 amino acids. Kept here is only the CDR3 DNA, which spans 48 bases and is read in frame from base 1. For CDR1 and CDR2, the germline V gene (reference sequence) lists SGHKS and YYEKEE. A distance of 11 bases separates the germline ends of V and J, which lose 0 bases and 2 bases respectively. What the treatment or condition label conveys for this sample: around 19 received Ad26.COV2.S at low or high dose, single or two shots; roughly five received placebo; per-sample allocation not given. For vaccine and placebo recipients, repertoires were sequenced using samples collected on day 63 after the first injection. Between 29 July and 7 August 2020, Cohort 1b enrolled fewer than 30 adults aged 18-55 years at one site in Boston, USA. Ad26.COV2.S was a replication-incompetent adenovirus type 26 vector expressing a prefusion-stabilized SARS-CoV-2 spike protein from the original Wuhan strain.

The sequence links TRBV5-5 to TRBJ2-2; D gene: possibly TRBD1, on 5 matching bases. The source is a person aged 18-65 years who received the Ad26.COV2.S COVID-19 vaccine or a placebo. The specimen was peripheral blood, collected in a trial of Ad26.COV2.S vaccine versus placebo. The DNA sequence is TGTGCCAGCAGCTTGGAGGTGGGGCGCAACACCGGGGAGCTGTTTTTT. It translates as CASSLEVGRNTGELFF. Supplemented by the reference TRBV5-5 and TRBJ2-2 proteins around the CDR3, the complete variable domain is DAGVTQSPTHLIKTRGQQVTLRCSPISGHKSVSWYQQVLGQGPQFIFQYYEKEERGRGNFPDRFSARQFPNYSSELNVNALLLGDSALYLCASSLEVGRNTGELFFGEGSRLTVL.